This TCR beta chain derives from a study of blood T cell repertoires in COVID-19. On the study more broadly: Collection of acute and convalescent COVID-19 samples took place in the United States, Italy and Spain. T cells, B-cell-depleted T cells, or PBMCs supplied cDNA or gDNA.

In the study's own analysis: By means of reference gene primer amplification, nucleated cell counts were estimated. Sequencing was performed with immunoSEQ multiplex PCR; in TCRdb, only in-frame clones are kept and a portion is missing. The V and J calls and the clone size are those of that table, but D and trimming were determined from the DNA. The sample carries some 45,000 clones, 85% to 95% recorded once. Germline V CDR1 and CDR2: KGHSH, LQKENI. The CDR3 is 15 amino acids. The V end was cut by 2 bases, the J end by 0 bases, with 8 bases between. The Seattle patients, enrolled during active infection, were followed longitudinally.

The chain links TRBV18 to TRBJ1-5; D remains ambiguous. This TCR was recovered from a man between 60 and 75 years old with COVID-19, enrolled during active disease. Sequenced material: peripheral blood. The CDR3 DNA is TGTGCCAGCTCACCAGACGGGGTTAGCAATCAGCCCCAGCATTTT. Translated: CASSPDGVSNQPQHF.